These T cell receptor beta chains were read from a single sample in a study of vaccination effects on CD4 cells after COVID-19. Their recognized antigens are unknown. Profiled with immunoSEQ multiplex PCR; TCRdb holds only in-frame clones, not every one. This sample has over 8,000 clones, with around 76% found just once. Here the sequenced sample was CD4+ T cells from PBMCs cultured without peptide, taken after COVID-19 vaccination. These receptor sequences come from a human donor who received a COVID-19 vaccine. CDR3s include the opening cysteine and the closing phenylalanine or tryptophan. The order of the fields is D gene, clone size, V gene, J gene, CDR3 DNA, CDR3 protein. A D gene is named only where the DNA matches it firmly. Not all rows give a size; the values are once, few, many and, for expanded clones, a class.

>NA|NA|TRBV6-5|TRBJ1-6
TGTGCCAGCAGTTACTTACGAGGGAATAATTCACCCCTCCACTTT
CASSYLRGNNSPLHF
>TRBD2|NA|TRBV5-4|TRBJ2-7
TGTGCCAGCAGCTTCGGGAAGCGGGAGGGCTACGAGCAGTACTTC
CASSFGKREGYEQYF
>TRBD1|once|TRBV19|TRBJ1-5
TGTGCCAGTAGTTCGGGACAGGGGATGCCCCAGCATTTT
CASSSGQGMPQHF
>NA|NA|TRBV27|TRBJ2-3
TGTGCCAGCAGTTCCCGGAGGAACACAGATACGCAGTATTTT
CASSSRRNTDTQYF
>NA|NA|TRBV7-2|TRBJ2-7
TGTGCCAGCAGCTTATCCGGGACCCTACCCTACGAGCAGTACTTC
CASSLSGTLPYEQYF
>NA|NA|TRBV7-9|TRBJ2-5
TGTGCCAGCAGCCGCAGGGGCCAAGAGACCCAGTACTTC
CASSRRGQETQYF
>NA|medium-sized|TRBV28|TRBJ2-7
TGTGCCGCGAAGCAGAGCTCCTACGAGCAGTACTTC
CAAKQSSYEQYF
>NA|NA|TRBV10-3|TRBJ1-4
TGTGCCATCAGTGAGTCGCAGGGAGGGACTAATGAAAAACTGTTTTTT
CAISESQGGTNEKLFF
>TRBD1|NA|TRBV7-2|TRBJ1-1
TGTGCCAGCATGGGGTTTGTTGGGACAGGGAACACTGAAGCTTTCTTT
CASMGFVGTGNTEAFF
>TRBD2|NA|TRBV7-9|TRBJ2-7
TGTGCCAGCAGCCTAGCGGGGGTTAGCGAGCAGTACTTC
CASSLAGVSEQYF
>TRBD2|once|TRBV7-2|TRBJ2-7
TGTGCCAGCAGCCCCGGGGGGACTTCCTACGAGCAGTACTTC
CASSPGGTSYEQYF
>TRBD2|once|TRBV9|TRBJ2-3
TGTGCCAGCAGCGTTAGCGGGGGATACACAGATACGCAGTATTTT
CASSVSGGYTDTQYF
>TRBD2|NA|TRBV6-2/TRBV6-3|TRBJ2-1
TGTGCCAGCAGTCCCGCTAGCGGGGGCGTCTACAATGAGCAGTTCTTC
CASSPASGGVYNEQFF
>TRBD2|NA|TRBV27|TRBJ2-5
TGTGCCAGCAGTTTATCCCCTGTAGCGGGAGGGGGAGAGACCCAGTACTTC
CASSLSPVAGGGETQYF
>NA|NA|TRBV11-2|TRBJ2-1
TGTGCCAGCAGCAGTCTACAGGGGGGGAATGAGCAGTTCTTC
CASSSLQGGNEQFF
>NA|few|TRBV3-1/TRBV3-2|TRBJ1-4
TGTGCCAGCAGCCCAGTTGCAACTAATGAAAAACTGTTTTTT
CASSPVATNEKLFF
>NA|once|TRBV27|TRBJ1-4
TGTGCCAGCAGTTTTTCGGAGGGGGAAAAACTGTTTTTT
CASSFSEGEKLFF
>NA|NA|TRBV4-2|TRBJ1-2
TGTGCCAGCAGCCAACGGGGGAACTATGGCTACACCTTC
CASSQRGNYGYTF
>TRBD1|NA|TRBV6-5|TRBJ2-1
TGTGCCAGCAGTTCACAGGGGAGCGATGAGCAGTTCTTC
CASSSQGSDEQFF
>TRBD1|few|TRBV27|TRBJ1-6
TGTGCCAGCAGCATCCGGGACAGGGATTCACCCCTCCACTTT
CASSIRDRDSPLHF
>TRBD1|NA|TRBV7-8|TRBJ2-1
TGTGCCAGCAGCTTAGACAGGGGAAGCTACAATGAGCAGTTCTTC
CASSLDRGSYNEQFF
>NA|NA|TRBV5-1|TRBJ2-5
TGCGCCAGCAGCTTGGCTCAGGCGGCACAAGAGACCCAGTACTTC
CASSLAQAAQETQYF
>TRBD1|once|TRBV19|TRBJ1-2
TGTGCCAGCCGGGACAGAAATCGCTATGGCTACACCTTC
CASRDRNRYGYTF
>NA|NA|TRBV24-1|TRBJ1-1
TGTGCCACCAGTGATTATGGCCGTGGGACCGAAGCTTTCTTT
CATSDYGRGTEAFF
>TRBD2|NA|TRBV3-1/TRBV3-2|TRBJ2-3
TGTGCCAGCAGCCAAGATTTAGCGGGGAGCGATACGCAGTATTTT
CASSQDLAGSDTQYF
>NA|NA|TRBV27|TRBJ2-4
TGTGCCAGCAGTCCGGGACTTCAAAACATTCAGTACTTC
CASSPGLQNIQYF
>NA|NA|TRBV10-3|TRBJ1-6
TGTGCCATCAGTGAGCATAGGACGAAGACTTATAATTCACCCCTCCACTTT
CAISEHRTKTYNSPLHF
>NA|NA|TRBV7-9|TRBJ2-3
TGTGCCAGCAGCCCGGCGGGGGTGACAGGAAGCACAGATACGCAGTATTTT
CASSPAGVTGSTDTQYF
>TRBD1|NA|TRBV30|TRBJ2-7
TGTGCCTGGAGAAGCGTAGGGGGCCCAGGCGAGCAGTACTTC
CAWRSVGGPGEQYF
>NA|NA|TRBV6-5|TRBJ1-1
TGTGCCAGCAGAAGGGGTTACGACACTGAAGCTTTCTTT
CASRRGYDTEAFF
>TRBD2|NA|TRBV5-1|TRBJ2-1
TGCGCCAGCAGCATTATAGCGGGGGGGCGAGGTGAGCAGTTCTTC
CASSIIAGGRGEQFF
>NA|NA|TRBV12-3/TRBV12-4|TRBJ1-2
TGTGCCACGGGGGCAGCTCTTAACTATGGCTACACCTTC
CATGAALNYGYTF
>TRBD1|NA|TRBV2|TRBJ1-6
TGTGCCAGCAGGTACAGGGGGCATAATTCACCCCTCCACTTT
CASRYRGHNSPLHF
>NA|NA|TRBV7-2|TRBJ1-2
TGTGCCAGCAGCTTCCCCGAGGGGCGTCCCAACTATGGCTACACCTTC
CASSFPEGRPNYGYTF
>NA|NA|TRBV25-1|TRBJ2-1
TGTGCCAGCAGTGAAGGTCCGGGGGCGAACAATGAGCAGTTCTTC
CASSEGPGANNEQFF
>TRBD2|NA|TRBV15|TRBJ2-1
TGTGCCACCAGCGACCTTCTAGCGGGAGGGAAAACTGGTGAGCAGTTCTTC
CATSDLLAGGKTGEQFF
>TRBD1|few|TRBV5-4|TRBJ1-6
TGTGCCAGCAGCTCAGGGGGGGATCCACAGGGTTCACCCCTCCACTTT
CASSSGGDPQGSPLHF
>NA|NA|TRBV6-2/TRBV6-3|TRBJ2-3
TGTGCCAGCAGTTCCGAGACGCTTAGGTTCACAGATACGCAGTATTTT
CASSSETLRFTDTQYF
>NA|NA|TRBV6-5|TRBJ1-3
TGTGCCAGCAGTTACTCCCCCCGGCAGGGAAACACCATATATTTT
CASSYSPRQGNTIYF
>TRBD1|NA|TRBV6-4|TRBJ1-4
TGTGCCAGCAGTGACTCGGTTCAGGGGGACGAGGGGGATGAAAAACTGTTTTTT
CASSDSVQGDEGDEKLFF
>NA|NA|TRBV3-1/TRBV3-2|TRBJ1-6
TGTGCCAGCAGCCTTGAGGGGGGGGGCGGCTCACCCCTCCACTTT
CASSLEGGGGSPLHF
>NA|NA|TRBV11-2|TRBJ2-3
TGTGCCAGCAGCTCTCACAGGGTGGTCCCAGATACGCAGTATTTT
CASSSHRVVPDTQYF
>TRBD1|once|TRBV28|TRBJ2-5
TGTGCCAGCAGTTTAAGCCGGGGGACAGGGCAAGAGACCCAGTACTTC
CASSLSRGTGQETQYF
>NA|NA|TRBV7-2|TRBJ2-5
TGTGCCAGCAGCCACCCGACTAGACAAGAGACCCAGTACTTC
CASSHPTRQETQYF
>NA|NA|TRBV7-8|TRBJ1-3
TGTGCCAGCAGGCGGGGGGGCATCTCTGGAAACACCATATATTTT
CASRRGGISGNTIYF
>NA|once|TRBV6-5|TRBJ1-2
TGTGCCAGCAGTCCCCACGTAGGGCTCCACACCTTC
CASSPHVGLHTF
>NA|once|TRBV15|TRBJ1-1
TGTGCCACCAGCAGAGCTGGCGGAACCATGAACACTGAAGCTTTCTTT
CATSRAGGTMNTEAFF
>NA|few|TRBV27|TRBJ2-7
TGTGCCAGCAGTTATGCCCCCGAGACCGAGCAGTACTTC
CASSYAPETEQYF
>TRBD2|NA|TRBV7-6|TRBJ2-3
TGTGCCAGCAGTCAAGCGGGGGCTAGCACAGATACGCAGTATTTT
CASSQAGASTDTQYF
>NA|few|TRBV7-6|TRBJ1-2
TGTGCCAGCAGCTTAGACACAGGCGCCTATGGCTACACCTTC
CASSLDTGAYGYTF
>TRBD1|NA|TRBV19|TRBJ1-2
TGTGCCAGTAGTATGTGGGACAGGAACCACGGTGGCTACACCTTC
CASSMWDRNHGGYTF